The clone carrying this T cell receptor beta chain was detected a few times. CDR1 and CDR2 from the germline V gene are SGHRS and YFSETQ. The CDR3 has 16 amino acids. V trimming: 0 bases; J trimming: 4 bases; junction bases outside the gene matches: 7. How the authors handled the data: Amplification from reference gene primers served as the basis for estimated nucleated cell counts. Produced via immunoSEQ multiplex PCR; TCRdb's table is partial and in-frame only. D and trimming were read from the DNA, whereas the V and J calls and clone size are those reported in that table. This table has over 50,000 clones, approximately 77% appearing once. This entry comes from a study of blood T cell repertoires in COVID-19. Study context: Samples taken during acute and convalescent COVID-19 were collected in the United States, Italy and Spain. Sources were T cells, B-cell-depleted T cells, or PBMCs; the material itself was cDNA or gDNA.

J is TRBJ2-3 and V is TRBV5-1, with 8 positions matching TRBD2. The sequence was collected from a woman aged 70-85 years with COVID-19, enrolled during active disease. The sample was peripheral blood. The CDR3 DNA reads TGCGCCAGCAGCTTGGGTGCGGGGGGCGGCGCAGATACGCAGTATTTT. It codes for CASSLGAGGGADTQYF.